Listed below are T cell receptor beta chains from one sample, sequenced in a study of blood T cell repertoires in COVID-19. Here immunoSEQ multiplex PCR was the method, and the copy in TCRdb shows in-frame clones only, minus some. This sample has some 93,000 clones, with just under 85% found just once. The specimen sequenced was peripheral blood. All receptors come from a man aged 65 to 85 with acute or convalescent COVID-19. Each CDR3 is given with its conserved first and last residue. Each record gives: clone size, J gene, D gene, V gene, CDR3 protein, CDR3 DNA. The D gene is left open where the match is weak. The size of a clone is reported for some rows only, either as once, few or many, or as a class for expanded clones.

.	TRBJ2-7	TRBD1	TRBV6-5	CASRPGQARSEQYF	TGTGCCAGCAGACCGGGACAGGCTCGTTCCGAGCAGTACTTC
.	TRBJ2-1	.	TRBV15	CATSRETGIYNEQFF	TGTGCCACCAGCAGAGAAACAGGAATTTACAATGAGCAGTTCTTC
.	TRBJ1-5	.	TRBV5-1	CASSLEPGVDQPQHF	TGCGCCAGCAGCTTGGAGCCGGGGGTGGATCAGCCCCAGCATTTT
.	TRBJ1-1	TRBD1	TRBV7-6	CASSLGLGGGTGRPRSEAFF	TGTGCCAGCAGCTTAGGTCTTGGAGGCGGGACAGGGAGACCCCGATCCGAAGCTTTCTTT
.	TRBJ2-1	TRBD1	TRBV30	CAWSSLDRGNYNEQFF	TGTGCCTGGAGTTCCTTGGACAGGGGGAACTACAATGAGCAGTTCTTC
.	TRBJ1-1	.	TRBV19	CASSQTGLNTEAFF	TGTGCCAGTAGCCAGACAGGATTGAACACTGAAGCTTTCTTT
.	TRBJ2-1	TRBD1	TRBV3-1/TRBV3-2	CASSRGQGKGEQFF	TGTGCCAGCAGCCGCGGACAGGGGAAGGGTGAGCAGTTCTTC
.	TRBJ1-3	TRBD1	TRBV18	CASSPGTAGNTIYF	TGTGCCAGCTCACCCGGGACAGCTGGAAACACCATATATTTT
.	TRBJ1-1	.	TRBV25-1	CASRQGSMHTEAFF	TGTGCCAGCAGACAGGGAAGTATGCACACTGAAGCTTTCTTT
.	TRBJ2-7	TRBD2	TRBV19	CASSSSGTSGSGEQYF	TGTGCCAGTAGTAGTAGTGGGACTAGCGGTTCGGGCGAGCAGTACTTC
once	TRBJ2-5	.	TRBV13	CASSLGDTPASAQYF	TGTGCCAGCAGCTTGGGGGACACCCCTGCGTCGGCCCAGTACTTC
few	TRBJ1-3	.	TRBV15	CATSRDLGGEMTGNTIYF	TGTGCCACCAGCAGAGATCTTGGGGGCGAGATGACTGGAAACACCATATATTTT
.	TRBJ1-4	TRBD1	TRBV29-1	CSGGQGATNEKLFF	TGCAGCGGGGGACAGGGCGCAACTAATGAAAAACTGTTTTTT
.	TRBJ1-1	.	TRBV12-5	CASAPQAALEAFF	TGTGCTAGTGCCCCCCAAGCGGCTCTAGAAGCTTTCTTT
.	TRBJ1-1	.	TRBV30	CAWARTGGTEAFF	TGTGCCTGGGCCCGGACGGGCGGGACTGAAGCTTTCTTT
.	TRBJ1-1	.	TRBV7-3	CASSLSPRGNTEAFF	TGTGCCAGCAGCTTAAGCCCCAGGGGAAACACTGAAGCTTTCTTT
.	TRBJ2-5	TRBD2	TRBV18	CASSPRRPSGDQETQYF	TGTGCCAGCTCACCACGGCGACCTAGCGGGGACCAAGAGACCCAGTACTTC
.	TRBJ2-5	TRBD2	TRBV6-4	CASRTGTSGEEETQYF	TGTGCCAGCAGAACCGGGACTAGCGGGGAGGAAGAGACCCAGTACTTC
.	TRBJ1-5	.	TRBV28	CASSPGGQNQPQHF	TGTGCCAGCAGCCCCGGGGGGCAAAATCAGCCCCAGCATTTT
.	TRBJ2-3	.	TRBV7-3	CASSLGQSTDTQYF	TGTGCCAGCAGCTTAGGACAGAGCACAGATACGCAGTATTTT
.	TRBJ1-2	.	TRBV7-9	CASSLEVPTANYGYTF	TGTGCCAGCAGCTTAGAAGTACCAACCGCGAACTATGGCTACACCTTC
.	TRBJ2-3	.	TRBV5-4	CASGRGAAVPDTQYF	TGTGCCAGCGGAAGGGGCGCGGCTGTACCAGATACGCAGTATTTT
.	TRBJ2-2	.	TRBV10-2	CASSDRRDTGELFF	TGCGCCAGCAGTGACAGGAGGGACACCGGGGAGCTGTTTTTT
.	TRBJ2-7	TRBD1	TRBV6-6	CASSYSGTGSYEQYF	TGTGCCAGCAGTTACTCCGGGACAGGATCCTACGAGCAGTACTTC
.	TRBJ2-5	TRBD2	TRBV6-2/TRBV6-3	CASSSTLSPLAGQETQYF	TGTGCCAGCAGTTCTACCCTTTCCCCGCTAGCGGGGCAAGAGACCCAGTACTTC
.	TRBJ1-3	.	TRBV6-6	CASSRSSSTGNTIYF	TGTGCCAGCAGTCGATCCTCGAGTACTGGAAACACCATATATTTT
.	TRBJ1-2	TRBD1	TRBV5-6	CASSWDRTSSYGYTF	TGTGCCAGCAGCTGGGACAGAACTTCTAGCTATGGCTACACCTTC
.	TRBJ2-1	.	TRBV9	CASSVATRSPSYNEQFF	TGTGCCAGCAGCGTAGCTACGAGGAGCCCCTCCTACAATGAGCAGTTCTTC
.	TRBJ2-7	TRBD2	TRBV6-2/TRBV6-3	CASSYNPGTSGEYEQYF	TGTGCCAGCAGTTACAACCCTGGGACTAGCGGAGAGTACGAGCAGTACTTC
.	TRBJ2-1	TRBD1	TRBV11-2	CASSLQGAGYNEQFF	TGTGCCAGCAGCTTACAGGGGGCAGGATACAATGAGCAGTTCTTC
.	TRBJ2-6	.	TRBV7-3	CASSERAGVGANVLTF	TGTGCCAGCAGCGAAAGGGCCGGGGTTGGGGCCAACGTCCTGACTTTC
once	TRBJ1-1	TRBD1	TRBV20-1	CRSGGNTEAFF	TGCAGATCAGGGGGGAACACTGAAGCTTTCTTT
.	TRBJ2-7	.	TRBV6-4	CASSPALGSIAYEQYF	TGTGCCAGCAGCCCTGCACTAGGTTCGATTGCCTACGAGCAGTACTTC
.	TRBJ2-3	TRBD2	TRBV5-5	CASSFGTSGITDTQYF	TGTGCCAGCAGCTTTGGGACTAGCGGGATCACAGATACGCAGTATTTT
few	TRBJ2-5	TRBD2	TRBV27	CASSWLAGLQETQYF	TGTGCCAGCAGTTGGCTAGCGGGGCTCCAAGAGACCCAGTACTTC
.	TRBJ1-1	TRBD1	TRBV7-8	CASRRTGGDAEAFF	TGTGCCAGCAGACGAACAGGGGGAGACGCAGAAGCTTTCTTT
.	TRBJ1-4	.	TRBV12-3/TRBV12-4	CASSLIRGKLFF	TGTGCCAGCAGCCTCATTCGCGGAAAACTGTTTTTT
.	TRBJ1-6	TRBD1	TRBV18	CASSRQGSPPSYNSPLHF	TGTGCCAGCTCAAGACAGGGGTCTCCCCCCTCCTATAATTCACCCCTCCACTTT
.	TRBJ1-5	.	TRBV2	CASTENFGGAGSNQPQHF	TGTGCCAGCACCGAAAACTTTGGGGGCGCGGGTAGCAATCAGCCCCAGCATTTT
.	TRBJ2-5	TRBD1	TRBV2	CASSRGQGETQYF	TGTGCCAGCAGCCGGGGACAGGGGGAGACCCAGTACTTC
.	TRBJ1-2	.	TRBV9	CASSTQLGGIGDGYTF	TGTGCCAGCAGCACACAACTCGGGGGGATTGGTGATGGCTACACCTTC
.	TRBJ1-3	TRBD1	TRBV28	CASRPTGGSGNTIYF	TGTGCCAGCAGGCCAACAGGGGGCTCTGGAAACACCATATATTTT
.	TRBJ1-5	.	TRBV2	CASSEDFVVGSFQHF	TGTGCCAGCAGTGAAGATTTCGTGGTGGGCAGCTTCCAGCATTTT
.	TRBJ2-1	.	TRBV19	CASRKPGLENNEQFF	TGTGCCAGTAGAAAGCCGGGACTGGAAAACAATGAGCAGTTCTTC
once	TRBJ2-4	TRBD2	TRBV9	CASSVLSSGGASDIQYF	TGTGCCAGCAGCGTACTCTCTAGCGGGGGGGCTAGCGACATTCAGTACTTC
.	TRBJ2-7	TRBD1	TRBV15	CATSRRAGTGGKVNEQYF	TGTGCCACCAGCAGGCGGGCCGGGACAGGGGGTAAAGTTAACGAGCAGTACTTC
.	TRBJ2-1	TRBD2	TRBV19	CASSIGSGGAIDEQFF	TGTGCCAGTAGTATAGGGAGCGGGGGGGCCATCGATGAGCAGTTCTTC
few	TRBJ1-1	TRBD1	TRBV2	CASSAGTVLEAFF	TGTGCCAGCAGCGCTGGGACAGTACTCGAAGCTTTCTTT
.	TRBJ2-7	TRBD2	TRBV30	CAWSGGAGVGYEQYF	TGTGCCTGGAGTGGAGGAGCGGGGGTTGGTTACGAGCAGTACTTC
.	TRBJ1-2	.	TRBV6-5	CASRQQEIYGYTF	TGTGCCAGCAGGCAACAGGAGATCTATGGCTACACCTTC
.	TRBJ2-1	.	TRBV12-5	CASCPPTYNEQFF	TGTGCTAGTTGCCCCCCTACCTACAATGAGCAGTTCTTC
.	TRBJ1-5	TRBD1	TRBV18	CASSPRDSGQPQHF	TGTGCCAGCTCACCTCGGGACAGTGGTCAGCCCCAGCATTTT
.	TRBJ2-1	.	TRBV5-1	CASSPTLTGRSSYNEQFF	TGCGCCAGCAGCCCTACTTTGACAGGCCGTAGCTCCTACAATGAGCAGTTCTTC
.	TRBJ1-4	TRBD1	TRBV30	CAWSVFRQGTYNEKLFF	TGTGCCTGGAGTGTCTTCCGACAGGGGACCTATAATGAAAAACTGTTTTTT
.	TRBJ2-1	.	TRBV11-2	CASSYRQGQFF	TGTGCCAGCAGCTATCGGCAGGGGCAGTTCTTC
.	TRBJ1-5	TRBD1	TRBV13	CASSLGQGDGQPQHF	TGTGCCAGCAGCTTAGGGCAGGGGGATGGTCAGCCCCAGCATTTT
.	TRBJ1-3	TRBD1	TRBV30	CAWTGGTNTIYF	TGTGCCTGGACAGGGGGCACTAACACCATATATTTT
.	TRBJ2-7	TRBD1	TRBV5-1	CASSREQGAWDEQYF	TGCGCCAGCAGCCGAGAACAGGGGGCGTGGGACGAGCAGTACTTC
once	TRBJ1-2	.	TRBV7-8	CASSFGLQGTNYGYTF	TGTGCCAGCAGCTTTGGCCTACAGGGAACTAACTATGGCTACACCTTC
.	TRBJ2-6	.	TRBV18	CASSPTEGAGANVLTF	TGTGCCAGCTCACCAACTGAGGGGGCTGGGGCCAACGTCCTGACTTTC